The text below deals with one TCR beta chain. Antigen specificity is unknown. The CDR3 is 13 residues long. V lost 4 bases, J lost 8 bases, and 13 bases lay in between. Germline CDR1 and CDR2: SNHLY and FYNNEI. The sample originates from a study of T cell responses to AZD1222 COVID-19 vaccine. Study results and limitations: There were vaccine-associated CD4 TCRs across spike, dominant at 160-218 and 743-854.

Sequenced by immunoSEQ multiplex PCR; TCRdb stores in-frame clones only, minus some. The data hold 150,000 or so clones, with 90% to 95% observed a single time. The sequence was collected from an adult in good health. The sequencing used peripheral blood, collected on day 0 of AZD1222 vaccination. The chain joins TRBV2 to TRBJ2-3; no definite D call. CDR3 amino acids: CASSVELDATQYF. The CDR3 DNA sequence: TGTGCCAGCAGTGTCGAGCTAGATGCTACGCAGTATTTT.